This TCR beta chain was observed in a study of T cell changes during pregnancy in multiple sclerosis. Repertoires were generated with immunoSEQ multiplex PCR, while TCRdb's copy carries only in-frame clones and drops some. This table has 35,000 to 45,000 clones, about 88% appearing once. Germline V gives CDR1 LNHDA, CDR2 SQIVND (reference sequence). Trimming stripped 6 bases from V and 3 bases from J, with 11 bases between. CDR3 size: 13 residues. This specimen was CD8+ T cells from peripheral blood mononuclear cells, taken in the first trimester of pregnancy. The sequence was collected from a female donor with multiple sclerosis, enrolled in a pregnancy study. J is TRBJ1-1 and V is TRBV19; D remains unclear. DNA of the CDR3: TGTGCCAGTAGACCTCCGGGAGACACTGAAGCTTTCTTT. Amino acids: CASRPPGDTEAFF.